These T cell receptor beta chains were read from a single sample in a study of blood T cell repertoires in COVID-19. Produced via immunoSEQ multiplex PCR; TCRdb's table is partial and in-frame only. Among about 250,000 clones listed, 89% were seen once. Source material: peripheral blood. Every receptor here comes from a woman in her forties who had recovered from COVID-19. CDR3s include the opening cysteine and the closing phenylalanine or tryptophan. Fields, in order: clone size, V gene, J gene, D gene, CDR3 DNA, CDR3 protein. D genes are given only for firm matches. The listing skips clone size in some rows; elsewhere it reads once, few, many or a size class.

NA	TRBV28	TRBJ2-5	TRBD2	TGTGCCAGCCTAAGGGGAGGGGCAGCTGAGACCCAGTACTTC	CASLRGGAAETQYF
NA	TRBV19	TRBJ2-1	TRBD2	TGTGCCAGTAGTAGACAACCGGGACTAGCGGGGGACAATGAGCAGTTCTTC	CASSRQPGLAGDNEQFF
NA	TRBV19	TRBJ2-4	NA	TGTGCCAGTAGTACTGATCAGCAGGGCCACATTCAGTACTTC	CASSTDQQGHIQYF
NA	TRBV18	TRBJ1-1	TRBD1	TGTGCCAGCTCCCACGACAGGGGGAACACTGAAGCTTTCTTT	CASSHDRGNTEAFF
NA	TRBV9	TRBJ2-5	TRBD2	TGTGCCAGCAGCACCGGGACTAGCGGGAGTGGGGTGGAGACCCAGTACTTC	CASSTGTSGSGVETQYF
NA	TRBV7-2	TRBJ2-1	TRBD2	TGTGCCAGCAGCTTGGGACTAGCGGGAGTCAATGAGCAGTTCTTC	CASSLGLAGVNEQFF
NA	TRBV24-1	TRBJ1-5	TRBD1	TGTGCCACCAGTGACCAGACAGGGTTGGGTCAGCCCCAGCATTTT	CATSDQTGLGQPQHF
NA	TRBV2	TRBJ2-1	TRBD2	TGTGCCAGCAGAGAGTTCCCGGGACTAGCCTACAATGAGCAGTTCTTC	CASREFPGLAYNEQFF
NA	TRBV27	TRBJ2-4	NA	TGTGCCAGCGGGGGGACTCCAAACATTCAGTACTTC	CASGGTPNIQYF
NA	TRBV5-4	TRBJ2-5	NA	TGTGCCAGCAGCTTGCTAGATGGGACCCAGTACTTC	CASSLLDGTQYF
NA	TRBV27	TRBJ1-5	NA	TGTGCCAGCATCTCAATCGGGGATCAGCCCCAGCATTTT	CASISIGDQPQHF
NA	TRBV11-2	TRBJ2-5	NA	TGTGCCAGCATCCCCGGGAAGTCCAACATCCAAGAGACCCAGTACTTC	CASIPGKSNIQETQYF
NA	TRBV5-1	TRBJ2-2	TRBD1	TGCGCCAGCAGCCCGGCCCCGACAGGGGGGGGTACCGGGGAGCTGTTTTTT	CASSPAPTGGGTGELFF
NA	TRBV27	TRBJ2-3	NA	TGTGCCAGCAGTTTATTCCGTCGGGCAGATACGCAGTATTTT	CASSLFRRADTQYF
NA	TRBV5-4	TRBJ2-2	TRBD2	TGTGCCAGCAGCTCAGTCCCAGCGGGAGGGACGACCGGGGAGCTGTTTTTT	CASSSVPAGGTTGELFF
NA	TRBV12-5	TRBJ1-1	TRBD1	TGTGCTAGTGGTTTGGGGGGGACAGGGATGAACACTGAAGCTTTCTTT	CASGLGGTGMNTEAFF
NA	TRBV6-5	TRBJ2-3	TRBD2	TGTGCCAGCAGCATGGGACTACCGAGGACAGATACGCAGTATTTT	CASSMGLPRTDTQYF
NA	TRBV7-3	TRBJ2-2	NA	TGTGCCAGCAGCCCCCAGGGGACCGGGGAGCTGTTTTTT	CASSPQGTGELFF
NA	TRBV18	TRBJ1-3	TRBD1	TGTGCCAGCTCACCATTATCCAGGACAGGGAACTTAAACACCATATATTTT	CASSPLSRTGNLNTIYF
NA	TRBV2	TRBJ2-3	TRBD2	TGTGCCAGCAGTGTGGCGACTAGCGTCGATACGCAGTATTTT	CASSVATSVDTQYF
NA	TRBV7-7	TRBJ1-3	TRBD1	TGTGCCAGCAGCGAGAGGACAGGGGACGGAAACACCATATATTTT	CASSERTGDGNTIYF
NA	TRBV21-1	TRBJ2-1	NA	TGTGCCAGCAGCAACTTCCGGGACAGGGGTTTTGAGCGGGAGAGGTACAATGAGCAGTTCTTC	CASSNFRDRGFERERYNEQFF
NA	TRBV12-3/TRBV12-4	TRBJ2-5	NA	TGTGCCAGCAGTTTCTCGACAGAAGAGACCCAGTACTTC	CASSFSTEETQYF
NA	TRBV6-5	TRBJ2-1	NA	TGTGCCAGCAGTTTCTCGAGCTCCTACAATGAGCAGTTCTTC	CASSFSSSYNEQFF
NA	TRBV6-2/TRBV6-3	TRBJ2-1	NA	TGTGCCAGCAGTTACTCCCAGGGTAATGAGCAGTTCTTC	CASSYSQGNEQFF
NA	TRBV2	TRBJ2-2	TRBD2	TGTGCCAGCAGTGGCCCCAGGCTGAGCGGGAGCCCCGGGGAGCTGTTTTTT	CASSGPRLSGSPGELFF
NA	TRBV5-1	TRBJ2-7	TRBD1	TGCGCCAGCAGCTTGGGGGACAGGGTATCGGTGCAGTACTTC	CASSLGDRVSVQYF
NA	TRBV9	TRBJ2-1	TRBD2	TGTGCCAGCAGCGTTGACGGGAGGGCTTACAATGAGCAGTTCTTC	CASSVDGRAYNEQFF
NA	TRBV23-1	TRBJ2-7	NA	TGCGCCAGCAGTCAGTTGGTACAGGGTAAAACCTACGAGCAGTACTTC	CASSQLVQGKTYEQYF
once	TRBV5-1	TRBJ2-5	TRBD2	TGCGCCAGCAGTCCGAGCGGGAACCAAGAGACCCAGTACTTC	CASSPSGNQETQYF
NA	TRBV6-2/TRBV6-3	TRBJ2-6	NA	TGTGCCAGCAGTTACTTCAGCGCTCCTGGGGCCAACGTCCTGACTTTC	CASSYFSAPGANVLTF
NA	TRBV25-1	TRBJ2-2	TRBD2	TGTGCCAGCAGTGATATAAGCGGGGGGGCCATCGGGGAGCTGTTTTTT	CASSDISGGAIGELFF
NA	TRBV28	TRBJ2-3	NA	TGTGCCATAGGGGGGGCTGAAACAGATACGCAGTATTTT	CAIGGAETDTQYF